This record concerns one T cell receptor beta chain sequence. Using immunoSEQ multiplex PCR, the repertoire was profiled, and TCRdb retains in-frame clones only, with some absent. Altogether 310,000 or so clones are present, approximately 84% being singletons, with the ten largest covering around 2.1%. This specimen belongs to a study of blood T cell repertoires in COVID-19. Trimming pared 7 bases from V and 0 bases from J, leaving 11 bases between. The CDR3 is 13 amino acids. The germline CDR1 and CDR2 sequences are SGHDT and YYEEEE. Sequences were obtained from peripheral blood. This chain connects TRBV5-6 to TRBJ2-7, with D possibly matching TRBD2 (6 bases). This TCR came from a woman aged 25-40 years who had recovered from COVID-19. The CDR3 here is CASLRGGSYEQYF. In nucleotides, the CDR3 is TGTGCCAGCTTGCGGGGAGGCTCCTACGAGCAGTACTTC. Full variable domain (outside the CDR3, taken from reference TRBV5-6 and TRBJ2-7): DAGVTQSPTHLIKTRGQQVTLRCSPKSGHDTVSWYQQALGQGPQFIFQYYEEEERQRGNFPDRFSGHQFPNYSSELNVNALLLGDSALYLCASLRGGSYEQYFGPGTRLTVT.